This T cell receptor beta chain was recorded in a study of blood T cell repertoires in COVID-19. Overall study context: The study drew acute and convalescent COVID-19 samples from the United States, Italy and Spain. Sample material is recorded as cDNA or gDNA derived from T cells, B-cell-depleted T cells, or PBMCs.

Authors' methods: Amplified reference gene primers provided the basis for estimating nucleated cell counts. Generated by immunoSEQ multiplex PCR, the TCRdb table keeps only in-frame clones and is missing some. The V and J calls and clone size come from that table; D and trimming were worked out from the DNA. The table shows tens of thousands of clones, with around 85% occurring only once. The CDR3 runs to 15 residues. Germline values: CDR1 SGHRS, CDR2 YFSETQ. The V end lost 0 bases, the J end lost 4 bases, and 13 bases lay between the germline ends. The chain carries TRBV5-1 and TRBJ1-2; maybe TRBD1 (5 bases). The sequence was collected from a man in his 70s with COVID-19, enrolled during active disease. Input material: peripheral blood. The CDR3 DNA reads as TGCGCCAGCAGCTTGGTCCCAGGGATAGTCTATGGCTACACCTTC. Its translation: CASSLVPGIVYGYTF.